The 8 T cell receptor beta chains in this list originate from one sample, sequenced in a study of blood T cell repertoires in COVID-19. The protocol was immunoSEQ multiplex PCR, while the TCRdb copy is restricted to in-frame clones and leaves out a portion. The sample includes roughly 230,000 clones, more than 75% of them seen just once. The sequenced material came from PBMCs or T cells enriched from blood (not recorded which). These TCRs come from a woman between 45 and 65 years old who had been exposed to COVID-19.

This clone was seen at least ten times. V and J are TRBV2 and TRBJ1-6, with 7 bases aligning to TRBD1. CDR3 length equals 12 residues. V lost 8 bases, J lost 10 bases, and 5 bases stayed unmatched. Germline assignment: CDR1 SNHLY and CDR2 FYNNEI. DNA for the CDR3: TGTGCCAGCGGAGGGGGCATGTCACCCCTCCACTTT. Protein sequence: CASGGGMSPLHF.

The chain is built from TRBV5-1 and TRBJ2-7; D is possibly TRBD2 (7 bases). The CDR3 is 14 amino acids. Between the trimmed V and J ends, which lost 0 bases and 5 bases, there was a span of 12 bases. CDR1 is SGHRS and CDR2 is YFSETQ in the germline V gene. This CDR3 is CASSLGRGADEQYF. The CDR3 DNA reads TGCGCCAGCAGCTTGGGACGGGGGGCCGACGAGCAGTACTTC.

The CDR3 is CASSLDRDKNIQYF. Written as DNA, the CDR3 is TGTGCCAGCAGCTTGGACAGAGACAAAAACATTCAGTACTTC. V is TRBV5-4 and J is TRBJ2-4; D unresolved. V lost 0 bases, J lost 3 bases, and 7 bases lay in between. CDR3 length: 14 amino acids. Per the germline V gene, CDR1 is SGHNT and CDR2 is YYREEE (reference sequence).

The V gene is TRBV14, the J gene TRBJ2-1; the D gene is possibly TRBD1 (5 bases). Trimming pared 0 bases from V and 2 bases from J, leaving 5 bases between. CDR1 and CDR2 (germline): SGHDN, FVKESK. The CDR3 consists of 14 residues. The CDR3 region has the DNA TGTGCCAGCAGCCAAGACAGGGCCTACAATGAGCAGTTCTTC. As protein: CASSQDRAYNEQFF.

The chain has TRBV27 and TRBJ1-6; 7 nucleotides match TRBD1. The CDR3 runs to 14 residues. Germline trimming cut 7 bases from V and 5 bases from J; bases unmatched to any gene: 5. Germline-derived CDR1 and CDR2 are MNHEY and SMNVEV (reference sequence). The CDR3 DNA follows: TGTGCCAGCAAAGGGGGCGGAGATAATTCACCCCTCCACTTT. This gives the protein CASKGGGDNSPLHF.

This clone has just a few counts. The rearrangement joins TRBV7-6 to TRBJ2-7; no reliable D call. Trimming took off 3 bases at V and 5 bases at J, with 5 bases between the two ends. This CDR3 has 11 amino acids. Germline V lookup: CDR1 SGHVS, CDR2 FNYEAQ. The CDR3 region is CASSLGDEQYF. DNA for the CDR3: TGTGCCAGCAGCTTGGGCGACGAGCAGTACTTC.

V usage is TRBV2 and J usage is TRBJ1-4, with TRBD1 as a possible D gene (6 bases). This CDR3 contains 13 residues. CDR1 and CDR2 from the germline V gene are SNHLY and FYNNEI. V gave up 10 bases and J gave up 8 bases, with 17 bases separating them. CDR3 sequence: CATELGAGEKLFF. The CDR3 DNA follows: TGTGCCACTGAATTGGGGGCAGGGGAAAAACTGTTTTTT.

The chain has TRBV11-2 and TRBJ2-5, with D possibly TRBD1 on 6 matching bases. This CDR3 has 15 residues. V lost 5 bases and J lost 3, with 16 bases in between. CDR1 is SGHAT, CDR2 FQNNGV, per germline. The CDR3 region has the DNA TGTGCCAGCAGCCCCGGTTTGGGGGCCAAAGAGACCCAGTACTTC. This codes for CASSPGLGAKETQYF.